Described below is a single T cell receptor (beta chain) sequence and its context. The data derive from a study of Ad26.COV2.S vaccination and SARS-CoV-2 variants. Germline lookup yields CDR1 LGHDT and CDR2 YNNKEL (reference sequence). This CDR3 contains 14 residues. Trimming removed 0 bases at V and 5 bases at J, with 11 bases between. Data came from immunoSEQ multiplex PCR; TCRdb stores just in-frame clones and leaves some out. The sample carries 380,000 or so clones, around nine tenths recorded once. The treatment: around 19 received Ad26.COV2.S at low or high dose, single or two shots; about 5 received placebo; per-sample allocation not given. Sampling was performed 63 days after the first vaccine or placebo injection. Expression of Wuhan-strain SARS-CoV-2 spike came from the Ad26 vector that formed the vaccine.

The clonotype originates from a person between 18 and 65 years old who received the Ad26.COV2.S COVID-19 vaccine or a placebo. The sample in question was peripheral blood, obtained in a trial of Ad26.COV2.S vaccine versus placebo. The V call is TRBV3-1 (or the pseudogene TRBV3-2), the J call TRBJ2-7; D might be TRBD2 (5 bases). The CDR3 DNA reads TGTGCCAGCAGCCAAGATTCTAGCTCTGACGAGCAGTACTTC. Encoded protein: CASSQDSSSDEQYF.